These T cell receptor beta chains were read from a single sample in a study of blood T cell repertoires in COVID-19. Clones were sequenced by immunoSEQ multiplex PCR, and TCRdb holds only the in-frame ones, with some missing. The sample carries 200,000 to 300,000 clones, more than 80% recorded once. The sequenced material came from peripheral blood. These receptors all come from an elderly woman with COVID-19, enrolled during active disease. CDR3s include the opening cysteine and the closing phenylalanine or tryptophan. A D gene is named only where the DNA matches it firmly. Where a row states a size, it is once, few, many or the class of an expanded clone; other rows omit it.

.,TRBV6-2/TRBV6-3,.,TRBJ1-1,TGTGCCAGCAGTAGACGTGGGCAGGGCACTGAAGCTTTCTTT,CASSRRGQGTEAFF
TRBD1,TRBV2,once,TRBJ1-5,TGTGCCAGCAGTAGGGACAGGGCAGCTCAGCCCCAGCATTTT,CASSRDRAAQPQHF
TRBD1,TRBV6-5,.,TRBJ2-2,TGTGCCAGCAGCAGGGACAGGGGAAACACCGGGGAGCTGTTTTTT,CASSRDRGNTGELFF
TRBD1,TRBV6-5,.,TRBJ1-4,TGTGCCAGCAGCCCGGGACAGGGGGAATTTGAAAAACTGTTTTTT,CASSPGQGEFEKLFF
.,TRBV6-6,.,TRBJ1-5,TGTGCCAGCAGTTACCCAGGGCTTAGCAATCAGCCCCAGCATTTT,CASSYPGLSNQPQHF
.,TRBV2,.,TRBJ2-5,TGTGCCAGCAGTGGAACGGGAGTAACGACCCAGTACTTC,CASSGTGVTTQYF
.,TRBV5-5,.,TRBJ1-1,TGTGCCAGCAGCGGGAGGCTCTTTACTGAAGCTTTCTTT,CASSGRLFTEAFF
TRBD2,TRBV19,once,TRBJ2-2,TGTGCCAGTAGTATAGTTCGGCTAGCGGGGGGTTTCACCGGGGAGCTGTTTTTT,CASSIVRLAGGFTGELFF
.,TRBV7-2,.,TRBJ2-7,TGTGCCAGCAGCTTAGGAGTCGGGTGGCAGAGCGAGCAGTACTTC,CASSLGVGWQSEQYF
.,TRBV3-1/TRBV3-2,.,TRBJ1-1,TGTGCCAGCAGTCCACCAGGAAAGAACACTGAAGCTTTCTTT,CASSPPGKNTEAFF
.,TRBV18,.,TRBJ2-7,TGTGCCAGCTCACCTGGGGCCAGGGGTGACGGACAGTACTTC,CASSPGARGDGQYF
.,TRBV2,.,TRBJ2-7,TGTGCCAGCAGTTTCGGGGCCTACGAGCAGTACTTC,CASSFGAYEQYF
.,TRBV20-1,.,TRBJ2-1,TGCAGTGCTAGTTTGGCGACTCTCGCCAACAATGAGCAGTTCTTC,CSASLATLANNEQFF
.,TRBV6-5,.,TRBJ2-5,TGTGCCAGCAGTAAGACTCTCCAAGAGACCCAGTACTTC,CASSKTLQETQYF
TRBD2,TRBV5-1,once,TRBJ2-5,TGCGCCAGCAGCGTGCTAGCGGGGGGTTCTCAAGAGACCCAGTACTTC,CASSVLAGGSQETQYF
TRBD2,TRBV6-5,.,TRBJ2-7,TGTGCCAGCAGTTCCCTCGGACTAGCGGGAGCCTACGAGCAGTACTTC,CASSSLGLAGAYEQYF
.,TRBV25-1,.,TRBJ1-3,TGTGCCAGCAGTGCACAGCTCTCTGGAAACACCATATATTTT,CASSAQLSGNTIYF
.,TRBV5-6,.,TRBJ1-6,TGTGCCAGCAGCTTGGCCGTCCAGAACAGGCCCTCCTATAATTCACCCCTCCACTTT,CASSLAVQNRPSYNSPLHF